A selection of T cell receptor beta chains follows, all from one sample in a study of cytomegalovirus exposure and HLA in healthy donors. Clones were sequenced by immunoSEQ multiplex PCR, and TCRdb holds only the in-frame ones, with some missing. The table shows around 140,000 clones, with more than 70% occurring only once. The material sequenced was PBMCs. The receptors come from a woman in her fifties or sixties in good health and CMV-seronegative. Both conserved end residues are part of each CDR3. D genes are given only for firm matches. Clone size appears in some rows only: once, few, many, or a class for an expanded clone.

TRBJ2-2 | - | 20 | TRBV28 | TRBD1 | CASRLYGRRGTGGSKMELFF | TGTGCCAGCAGGCTATACGGACGGAGAGGGACAGGGGGCTCCAAGATGGAGCTGTTTTTT
TRBJ1-2 | - | 13 | TRBV29-1 | TRBD1 | CSVADRVDYGYTF | TGCAGCGTTGCGGACAGGGTAGACTATGGCTACACCTTC
TRBJ1-2 | - | 15 | TRBV19 | - | CASSGGQASNYGYTF | TGTGCCAGTAGTGGGGGACAAGCTTCTAACTATGGCTACACCTTC
TRBJ1-6 | - | 14 | TRBV5-6 | - | CASSLVVRGSPLHF | TGTGCCAGCAGCTTGGTGGTCAGGGGTTCACCCCTCCACTTT
TRBJ1-1 | few | 15 | TRBV5-1 | - | CASSLDPRGNTEAFF | TGCGCCAGCAGCTTGGACCCCAGGGGGAACACTGAAGCTTTCTTT
TRBJ2-2 | - | 17 | TRBV19 | - | CASSIIGHRANTGELFF | TGTGCCAGTAGTATAATAGGCCACAGGGCGAACACCGGGGAGCTGTTTTTT
TRBJ2-1 | - | 16 | TRBV28 | - | CASSSEGLLSYNEQFF | TGTGCCAGCAGCTCCGAGGGACTTTTATCCTACAATGAGCAGTTCTTC
TRBJ1-2 | - | 14 | TRBV28 | - | CASSPRQDLYGYTF | TGTGCCAGCAGTCCTCGACAGGATCTCTATGGCTACACCTTC
TRBJ1-1 | - | 15 | TRBV6-1 | - | CASSQSGTRNTEAFF | TGTGCCAGCAGTCAATCCGGGACAAGGAACACTGAAGCTTTCTTT
TRBJ2-7 | - | 14 | TRBV5-6 | - | CASSWGGTSNEQYF | TGTGCCAGCAGCTGGGGAGGGACAAGCAACGAGCAGTACTTC